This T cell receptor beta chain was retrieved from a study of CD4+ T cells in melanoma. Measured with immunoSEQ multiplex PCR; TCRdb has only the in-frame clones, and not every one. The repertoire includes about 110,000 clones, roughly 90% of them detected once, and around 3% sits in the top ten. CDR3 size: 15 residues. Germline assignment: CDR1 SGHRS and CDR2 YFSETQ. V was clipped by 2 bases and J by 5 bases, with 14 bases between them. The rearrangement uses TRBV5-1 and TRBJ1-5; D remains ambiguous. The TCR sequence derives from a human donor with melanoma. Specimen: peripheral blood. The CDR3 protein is CASSFGGRDDQPQHF. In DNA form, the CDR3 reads TGCGCCAGCAGCTTCGGAGGTAGGGATGATCAGCCCCAGCATTTT.